This T cell receptor (beta chain) was recovered during a study of T cell responses to AZD1222 COVID-19 vaccine. Regarding the study as a whole: Possibly, clonal diversity was underestimated; donors were largely white British and included more females. CD4 TCRs associated with vaccination spanned spike, dominating at 160-218 and 743-854. Spike-specific TCR breadth and depth went up after people got two AZD1222 doses. Targets within unmutated variant regions were reportedly found for nearly half of spike-specific TCRs.

The table came from immunoSEQ multiplex PCR; TCRdb's copy has only in-frame clones and leaves some out. The sample lists about 83,000 clones; approximately 88% were seen once. The germline V gene has CDR1 PRHDT and CDR2 FYEKMQ (reference sequence). Between the trimmed V and J ends, which lost 1 base and 4 bases, there was a span of 11 bases. This CDR3 is 15 amino acids long. To note about this clone: The antigen is unknown.

The sequences come from peripheral blood, collected on day 0 of MenACWY control vaccination. This clonotype was sampled from an adult in good health. This chain connects TRBV13 to TRBJ2-1; D gene ambiguous. The CDR3 nucleotides are TGTGCCAGCAGCTTAGATGTCAGGATATACAATGAGCAGTTCTTC. Its protein product is CASSLDVRIYNEQFF.